What follows are 22 T cell receptor beta chains derived from one specimen sequenced in a study of shared clonotypes between healthy human individuals. Using immunoSEQ multiplex PCR, the repertoire was profiled, and TCRdb retains in-frame clones only, with some absent. This table holds 660,000 or so clones, roughly 96% found once. Naive CD8 cells were CD45RO-negative, positively selected for CCR7, excluding terminally differentiated effector memory CD45RA+ cells. The material sequenced was naive CD8+ T cells sorted from blood. These receptor sequences come from a young woman in good health.

V is TRBV11-2 and J is TRBJ2-1; D is unclear. This CDR3 has 16 residues. CDR1 SGHAT and CDR2 FQNNGV come from the germline V gene. Trimming stripped 6 bases from V and 9 bases from J, with 24 bases between. CDR3 region: CASRSNGPRAIPEQFF. As DNA, the CDR3 is TGTGCCAGCAGATCTAATGGTCCTAGGGCAATTCCTGAGCAGTTCTTC.

The chain is built from TRBV19 and TRBJ1-1; tentative D call: TRBD1 (6 bases). V dropped 5 bases and J dropped 0 bases, with 10 bases sitting between them. CDR1 is LNHDA, CDR2 SQIVND, per germline (reference sequence). The CDR3 has 14 amino acids. In nucleotides, the CDR3 is TGTGCCAGTAGTCCTAGACAGGTGAACACTGAAGCTTTCTTT. This sequence encodes CASSPRQVNTEAFF.

The chain is built from TRBV9 and TRBJ2-3; D tentatively fits TRBD1 or TRBD2 (5 bases each). This CDR3 has 16 residues. Trimming took 3 bases from V and 2 from J, leaving 16 bases between them. CDR1 SGDLS and CDR2 YYNGEE come from the germline V gene. The CDR3 bases are TGTGCCAGCAGCGCCCAGGGTAGCGCTTACACAGATACGCAGTATTTT. The encoded protein is CASSAQGSAYTDTQYF.

As for this clone: At one of its ends the junction is not consistent with the germline gene, which may arise from a read error. The chain couples TRBV6-5 to TRBJ2-7; D ambiguous. The CDR3 length is 14 residues. The germline V gene encodes CDR1 MNHEY and CDR2 SVGAGI. The CDR3, as DNA: TGTGCCAGCGGCCCACTGGGCAGAGCCTACGGGCAGTACTTC. Amino acid sequence: CASGPLGRAYGQYF.

In regard to this clone: The same CDR3 can be traced to other DNA sequences in this sample. This chain connects TRBV6-1 to TRBJ1-2; no clear D. The CDR3 length is 13 residues. The ends were cut back, 0 bases at V and 4 bases at J, with 6 bases in the middle. Germline CDR1 and CDR2: MNHNS and SASEGT. As DNA, the CDR3 is TGTGCCAGCAGTGAAGCTGTCGGCTATGGCTACACCTTC. Translated: CASSEAVGYGYTF.

This sequence joins TRBV2 and TRBJ1-1; 7 bases agree with TRBD1. Germline CDR1 and CDR2: SNHLY and FYNNEI. The CDR3 extends over 16 amino acids. V gave up 6 bases and J gave up 1 base; unmatched junction bases: 11. In DNA, the CDR3 is TGTGCCAGCAGCCAAATGGGACAGCCGAGGAACACTGAAGCTTTCTTT. It specifies CASSQMGQPRNTEAFF.

This rearrangement joins TRBV5-1 to TRBJ2-1, with D possibly called TRBD1 or TRBD2 (6 bases each). Between the trimmed V and J ends, which lost 3 bases and 8 bases, there was a span of 27 bases. The CDR3 contains 18 residues. Germline lookup yields CDR1 SGHRS and CDR2 YFSETQ. CDR3 sequence: CASSSGALNYLGWDEQFF. The CDR3 nucleotides read TGCGCCAGCAGCTCGGGGGCCTTGAACTATCTGGGTTGGGATGAGCAGTTCTTC.

The V gene is TRBV14, the J gene TRBJ1-1; D unclear. Trimming pared 1 base from V and 0 bases from J, leaving 9 bases between. Germline V gene data show CDR1 as SGHDN and CDR2 as FVKESK. The CDR3 spans 15 residues. Written as DNA, the CDR3 is TGTGCCAGCAGCCAAGCGGGGTGGCTGAACACTGAAGCTTTCTTT. It yields the protein CASSQAGWLNTEAFF. Full variable domain (outside the CDR3, taken from reference TRBV14 and TRBJ1-1): EAGVTQFPSHSVIEKGQTVTLRCDPISGHDNLYWYRRVMGKEIKFLLHFVKESKQDESGMPNNRFLAERTGGTYSTLKVQPAELEDSGVYFCASSQAGWLNTEAFFGQGTRLTVV.

V is TRBV9 and J is TRBJ2-1, with D possibly being TRBD1 (6 bases). Per germline, CDR1 SGDLS and CDR2 YYNGEE. This CDR3 has 16 residues. V dropped 0 bases and J dropped 5 bases, with 15 bases sitting between them. For the CDR3, the DNA is TGTGCCAGCAGCGTAGAGGGGGACAATGTTGACAATGAGCAGTTCTTC. The encoded protein is CASSVEGDNVDNEQFF.

V and J are TRBV28 and TRBJ1-4; D perhaps matches TRBD1 (6 bases). V lost 5 bases to trimming and J lost 3 bases, with 10 bases between them. There are 14 residues in the CDR3. Germline CDR1 MDHEN, CDR2 SYDVKM. As DNA, the CDR3 is TGTGCCAGCAGTCCCACAGGGTCTAATGAAAAACTGTTTTTT. It specifies CASSPTGSNEKLFF.

V gene TRBV28 combines with J gene TRBJ1-1, with D uncertain. This CDR3 is built from 15 residues. The ends were cut back, 3 bases at V and 4 bases at J, with 15 bases in the middle. Germline loops: CDR1 MDHEN, CDR2 SYDVKM. The CDR3 DNA is TGTGCCAGCAGTTTGCCCGAAGGGTATACCACTGAAGCTTTCTTT. This encodes CASSLPEGYTTEAFF.

The genes are TRBV27 and TRBJ2-7; D not resolved. Trimming took 3 bases from V and 0 from J, leaving 9 bases between them. The germline V gene has CDR1 MNHEY and CDR2 SMNVEV (reference sequence). CDR3 length: 14 amino acids. CDR3 sequence: CASSFIGSSYEQYF. The CDR3 region has the DNA TGTGCCAGCAGTTTTATCGGGTCCTCCTACGAGCAGTACTTC.

The chain combines TRBV28 with TRBJ2-5, with 7 nucleotides matching TRBD2. The J call may not be correct, given that the DNA end is closer to TRBJ2-7. The CDR3 is made up of 17 amino acids. Germline V gene lookup returns CDR1 MDHEN and CDR2 SYDVKM. The CDR3: CASSYGTTRVGSYEQYF. CDR3 nucleotides: TGTGCCAGCAGTTATGGGACTACCCGGGTAGGATCCTACGAGCAGTACTTC.

This chain connects TRBV7-9 to TRBJ2-2, with TRBD2 identical over 9 bases. Germline V gives CDR1 SEHNR, CDR2 FQNEAQ (reference sequence). Trimming at V came to 3 bases and at J to 2 bases, leaving 10 bases not matched to a gene. The CDR3 runs 18 residues. Here the CDR3 reads CASSLADLAGPNTGELFF. In DNA form, the CDR3 reads TGTGCCAGCAGCTTGGCCGACCTAGCGGGGCCCAACACCGGGGAGCTGTTTTTT.

The V and J genes are TRBV29-1 and TRBJ1-2; D is unclear. This CDR3 spans 15 amino acids. With 0 bases removed from V and 8 bases from J, the gap between germline ends came to 19 bases. Looked up from germline, CDR1 is SQVTM and CDR2 is ANQGSEA. CDR3 loop: CSVEEHLELIRGYTF. DNA for the CDR3: TGCAGCGTTGAAGAGCATCTGGAGCTTATTAGGGGCTACACCTTC.

The chain combines TRBV4-1 with TRBJ2-1; TRBD1 might be the D (5 bases). Trimming shortened V by 1 base and J by 8 bases, and 18 bases separated the two germline ends. CDR3 size: 16 residues. Germline CDR1 is MGHRA and CDR2 is YSYEKL. The CDR3 DNA reads as TGCGCCAGCAGCCAAGCCGGACAAGACCTCGTCTATGAGCAGTTCTTC. Translation: CASSQAGQDLVYEQFF.

This clone was counted once. This chain links TRBV29-1 with TRBJ2-2, with 7 bases that match TRBD2. Germline V gene data show CDR1 as SQVTM and CDR2 as ANQGSEA. The ends lost 4 bases at V and 2 bases at J; junction bases unmatched: 1. This CDR3 is built from 13 residues. CDR3 coding DNA: TGCAGCGTTGGCGGGGGTAACACCGGGGAGCTGTTTTTT. This encodes CSVGGGNTGELFF.

In the case of this clone: No conserved phenylalanine or tryptophan ends this CDR3, so it is likely a read error. Because the CDR3's place on the DNA is in doubt, the DNA is left out and the CDR3 is given as listed by TCRdb. The chain employs TRBV28 and TRBJ2-4; the table names TRBD1, a call not compared with the DNA. The CDR3 length is 13 residues, termini included. The V gene's germline CDR1 is MDHEN and CDR2 SYDVKM. The chain's CDR3 is CASSRNLGPPSLS.

The V and J genes are TRBV19 and TRBJ1-3, with 8 bases fitting TRBD1. Germline trimming cut 6 bases from V and 0 bases from J; bases unmatched to any gene: 22. Germline CDR1 is LNHDA and CDR2 is SQIVND (reference sequence). The CDR3 is 21 amino acids. CDR3 loop: CASRLLRWDRRPDSSGNTIYF. CDR3 bases: TGTGCCAGTAGACTCCTTCGGTGGGACAGGCGCCCAGATTCCTCTGGAAACACCATATATTTT.

V gene TRBV4-1 combines with J gene TRBJ1-5, with D hard to call. This CDR3 is built from 15 residues. Germline CDR1 MGHRA, CDR2 YSYEKL. V was cut by 2 bases and J by 0 bases, with 8 bases left in between. This chain's CDR3 is CASSQSLSSNQPQHF. CDR3 bases: TGCGCCAGCAGCCAAAGCCTATCTAGCAATCAGCCCCAGCATTTT.

The chain is built from TRBV28 and TRBJ2-7; D remains unclear. The CDR3 is 17 amino acids. Germline CDR1 and CDR2: MDHEN and SYDVKM. V was trimmed by 2 bases and J by 0 bases, leaving 17 bases between them. DNA for the CDR3: TGTGCCAGCAGTTTAGGCCGGTCCGGATTGAGCTCCTACGAGCAGTACTTC. Its protein product is CASSLGRSGLSSYEQYF.

V gene TRBV6-1 combines with J gene TRBJ2-7, with D perhaps TRBD2 (7 bases). Germline V gene lookup returns CDR1 MNHNS and CDR2 SASEGT. V lost 3 bases and J lost 4, with 25 bases in between. This CDR3 has 18 amino acids. CDR3 protein: CASSETPWGGGGWYEQYF. The CDR3 DNA is TGTGCCAGCAGTGAGACCCCATGGGGAGGGGGAGGGTGGTACGAGCAGTACTTC.